One sample yielded the 6 T cell receptor beta chains listed below, sequenced in a study of blood T cell repertoires in COVID-19. The method was immunoSEQ multiplex PCR; TCRdb's version includes in-frame clones alone and lacks a portion of them. This table has fewer than 300,000 clones, around 90% appearing once. The sample comprised peripheral blood. The receptors here all came from a woman aged 25-40 years with acute or convalescent COVID-19.

This clone was counted once. The rearrangement links TRBV6-2 or TRBV6-3 to TRBJ2-3, with 8 bases matching TRBD2. Germline CDR1 and CDR2: MNHEY and SVGEGT. The CDR3 sequence is 14 residues long. V was pared by 6 bases and J by 6 bases, with 8 bases of the junction left unmatched. CDR3 residues: CASSTGLVLDTQYF. As DNA, the CDR3 is TGTGCCAGCAGCACGGGACTAGTCTTGGATACGCAGTATTTT.

This chain's CDR3 is CASSLGGAGANVLTF. Written as DNA, the CDR3 is TGTGCCAGCAGCTTGGGAGGAGCTGGGGCCAACGTCCTGACTTTC. This sequence joins TRBV5-8 and TRBJ2-6; no firm D call. The germline CDR1 and CDR2 sequences are SGHTS and YDEGEE. The CDR3 covers 15 residues. The V end lost 0 bases, the J end lost 2 bases, and 6 bases lay between the germline ends.

The chain couples TRBV5-4 to TRBJ1-2; a possible D gene is TRBD1 (6 bases). The V and J ends lost 5 bases and 4 bases respectively, with 15 bases between them. The CDR3 runs 14 residues. From germline, CDR1 is SGHNT and CDR2 YYREEE (reference sequence). The CDR3 protein is CASRSDRFFYGYTF. CDR3 DNA: TGTGCCAGCAGATCTGACAGGTTCTTCTATGGCTACACCTTC.

The chain joins TRBV19 to TRBJ2-2; TRBD1 matches at 8 bases. CDR1 and CDR2 (germline): LNHDA, SQIVND (reference sequence). This CDR3 comprises 14 residues. With 5 bases clipped from V and 6 bases from J, the junction kept 5 bases outside the gene matches. This CDR3 reads CASSANRGAGELFF. CDR3 coding DNA: TGTGCCAGTAGTGCGAACAGGGGGGCCGGGGAGCTGTTTTTT.

The chain uses TRBV27 and TRBJ2-1; TRBD1 might be the D (5 bases). The length of the CDR3 is 15 residues. V gave up 2 bases and J gave up 10 bases, with 18 bases separating them. Germline-derived CDR1 and CDR2 are MNHEY and SMNVEV (reference sequence). CDR3 nucleotides: TGTGCCAGCAGTTTAGTCAGGGTACCCCTGGAGGAGCAGTTCTTC. Its translation: CASSLVRVPLEEQFF.

This clone was detected only once. The CDR3, as DNA: TGTGCCAGCGCGAGCGGGAGGGGGGAGACCCAGTACTTC. Translation: CASASGRGETQYF. The V call is TRBV2, the J call TRBJ2-5, with TRBD2 matching over 10 bases. After removal of 8 bases from V and 5 bases from J, the junction contained 5 bases not matched to a gene. Per germline, CDR1 SNHLY and CDR2 FYNNEI. The CDR3 contains 13 residues.